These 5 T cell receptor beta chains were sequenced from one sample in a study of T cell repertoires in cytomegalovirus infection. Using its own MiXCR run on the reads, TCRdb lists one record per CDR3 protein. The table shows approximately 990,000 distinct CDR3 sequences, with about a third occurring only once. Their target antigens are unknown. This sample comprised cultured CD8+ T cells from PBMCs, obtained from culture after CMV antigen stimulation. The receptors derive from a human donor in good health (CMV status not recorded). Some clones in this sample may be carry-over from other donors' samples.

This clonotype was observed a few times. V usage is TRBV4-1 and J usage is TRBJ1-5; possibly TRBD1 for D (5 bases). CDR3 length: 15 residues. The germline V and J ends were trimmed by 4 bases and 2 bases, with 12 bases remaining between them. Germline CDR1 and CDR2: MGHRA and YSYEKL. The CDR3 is CASSPGAPGNQPQHF. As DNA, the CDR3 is TGCGCCAGCAGCCCCGGGGCCCCAGGCAATCAGCCCCAGCATTTT.

DNA for the CDR3: TGCAGCGGAAACAGGGCTGGGAGCACTGAAGCTTTCTTT. This encodes CSGNRAGSTEAFF. This chain joins TRBV29-1 and TRBJ1-1, with D possibly being TRBD1 (6 bases). The length of the CDR3 is 13 residues. Germline V gives CDR1 SQVTM, CDR2 ANQGSEA. The germline V and J ends were trimmed by 7 bases and 4 bases, with 16 bases remaining between them.

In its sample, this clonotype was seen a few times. The CDR3 DNA sequence: TGTGCCACCTCACCGGGACTCGAGAGCTCCTACAATGAGCAGTTCTTC. Its protein product is CATSPGLESSYNEQFF. The genes are TRBV24-1 and TRBJ2-1; D perhaps matches TRBD2 (6 bases). The CDR3 has 16 residues. CDR1 and CDR2 from the germline V gene are KGHDR and SFDVKD. With 9 bases removed from V and 0 bases from J, the gap between germline ends came to 17 bases.

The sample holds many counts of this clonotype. CDR3 DNA: TGTGCCAGCAGCGCCTCTAGGAGCTACACCTTC. Its protein is CASSASRSYTF. The V gene is TRBV7-6, the J gene TRBJ1-2; unclear D gene. This CDR3 is 11 amino acids long. V was trimmed by 5 bases and J by 9 bases, leaving 10 bases between them. Germline assignment: CDR1 SGHVS and CDR2 FNYEAQ.

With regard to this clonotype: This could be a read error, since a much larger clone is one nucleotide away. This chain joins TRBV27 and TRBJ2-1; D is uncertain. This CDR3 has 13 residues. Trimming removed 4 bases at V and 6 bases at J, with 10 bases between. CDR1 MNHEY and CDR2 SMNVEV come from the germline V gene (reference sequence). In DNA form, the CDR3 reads TGTGCCAGCAGTTCCGGACCAACCAATGAGCAGTTCTTC. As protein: CASSSGPTNEQFF.